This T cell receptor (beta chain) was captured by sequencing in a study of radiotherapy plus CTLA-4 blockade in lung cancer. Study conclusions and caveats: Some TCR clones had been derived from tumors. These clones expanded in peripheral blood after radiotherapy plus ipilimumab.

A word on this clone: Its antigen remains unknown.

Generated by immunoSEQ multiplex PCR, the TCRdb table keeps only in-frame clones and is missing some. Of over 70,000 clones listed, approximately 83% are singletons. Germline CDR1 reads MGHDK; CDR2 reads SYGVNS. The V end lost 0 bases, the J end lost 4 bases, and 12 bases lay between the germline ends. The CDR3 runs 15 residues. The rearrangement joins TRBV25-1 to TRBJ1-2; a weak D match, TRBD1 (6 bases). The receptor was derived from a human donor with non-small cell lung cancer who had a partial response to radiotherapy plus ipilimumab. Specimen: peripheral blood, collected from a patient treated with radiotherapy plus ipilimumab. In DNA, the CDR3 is TGTGCCAGCAGTGAATATCCTCGGGGGGCCTATGGCTACACCTTC. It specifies CASSEYPRGAYGYTF.